A selection of T cell receptor beta chains follows, all from one sample in a study of cytomegalovirus exposure and HLA in healthy donors. The assay was immunoSEQ multiplex PCR, and TCRdb's table has in-frame clones only and misses some. The sample has nearly 200,000 clones, 82% seen once; the top ten hold roughly 0.098%. The sequenced sample was PBMCs. The receptors here all came from a boy aged 2 to 9 in good health and CMV-seronegative. Both conserved end residues are part of each CDR3. Each record gives: D gene, clone size, V gene, J gene, CDR3 DNA, CDR3 protein. A D gene is named only where the DNA matches it firmly. Clone size is not always given. Where it is, it says once, few, many or a class for expanded clones.

D: NA
size: NA
V: TRBV7-2
J: TRBJ2-7
DNA: TGTGCCAGCAGCTTAGACAGGACCTACGAGCAGTACTTC
CDR3: CASSLDRTYEQYF

D: NA
size: NA
V: TRBV4-3
J: TRBJ2-2
DNA: TGCGCCAGCAGCCGGGCAGGGGGGACCGGGGAGCTGTTTTTT
CDR3: CASSRAGGTGELFF

D: NA
size: NA
V: TRBV6-6
J: TRBJ2-7
DNA: TGTGCCAGCCGAGAATCGACAGGCTCCTACGAGCAGTACTTC
CDR3: CASRESTGSYEQYF

D: TRBD1
size: NA
V: TRBV7-9
J: TRBJ1-2
DNA: TGTGCCAGCAGCCCACGGGACAGACCCGGGGGTAACTATGGCTACACCTTC
CDR3: CASSPRDRPGGNYGYTF

D: TRBD1
size: NA
V: TRBV5-1
J: TRBJ2-4
DNA: TGCGCCAGCAGCGACATGCCCCTCCAGGGGGCGAGGAACATTCAGTACTTC
CDR3: CASSDMPLQGARNIQYF

D: NA
size: NA
V: TRBV28
J: TRBJ1-1
DNA: TGTGCCAGCACCCTCAGGGAAACTGAAGCTTTCTTT
CDR3: CASTLRETEAFF

D: TRBD2
size: NA
V: TRBV4-3
J: TRBJ2-5
DNA: TGCGCCAGCAGCCAAGGCGGAGGGCTAGCGGTGCAAGAGACCCAGTACTTC
CDR3: CASSQGGGLAVQETQYF

D: TRBD2
size: once
V: TRBV9
J: TRBJ2-2
DNA: TGTGCCAGCAGCTACCTCTGGACTAGCGGGGGCACCGGGGAGCTGTTTTTT
CDR3: CASSYLWTSGGTGELFF

D: NA
size: NA
V: TRBV27
J: TRBJ2-2
DNA: TGTGCCAGCAGTATACAGCAGAACACCGGGGAGCTGTTTTTT
CDR3: CASSIQQNTGELFF

D: TRBD1
size: NA
V: TRBV7-6
J: TRBJ2-7
DNA: TGTGCCAGCAGGGGGAACCCGGGACAGGGAGGTGAGCAGTACTTC
CDR3: CASRGNPGQGGEQYF

D: NA
size: few
V: TRBV6-5
J: TRBJ2-7
DNA: TGTGCCAGCAGTTACGGGGGGGGCCCCTACGAGCAGTACTTC
CDR3: CASSYGGGPYEQYF

D: NA
size: NA
V: TRBV6-5
J: TRBJ1-2
DNA: TGTGCCAGCAGATATGCCTACAGGGATAACTATGGCTACACCTTC
CDR3: CASRYAYRDNYGYTF

D: NA
size: NA
V: TRBV7-2
J: TRBJ2-3
DNA: TGTGCCAGCAGCTTGACTAGTAGGGTTTTCGATACGCAGTATTTT
CDR3: CASSLTSRVFDTQYF

D: NA
size: NA
V: TRBV20-1
J: TRBJ2-5
DNA: TGCAGTGCTAGGGGCGAGACCCAGTACTTC
CDR3: CSARGETQYF

D: NA
size: NA
V: TRBV5-4
J: TRBJ1-2
DNA: TGTGCCAGCAGCACCTGGACAGCCGGGGTGGAGGGCTACACCTTC
CDR3: CASSTWTAGVEGYTF

D: NA
size: NA
V: TRBV4-1
J: TRBJ1-2
DNA: TGCGCCAGCAGCCAAGATAGCTATACAGGAGCCACTCCTAACTATGGCTACACCTTC
CDR3: CASSQDSYTGATPNYGYTF

D: NA
size: NA
V: TRBV27
J: TRBJ2-5
DNA: TGTGCCAGCAGCCCGCGGGCAGGGGTAGAGACCCAGTACTTC
CDR3: CASSPRAGVETQYF

D: NA
size: NA
V: TRBV4-3
J: TRBJ1-2
DNA: TGCGCCAGCAGCCAAGTTCGGTCGGTGCTGGGCTACACCTTC
CDR3: CASSQVRSVLGYTF

D: NA
size: NA
V: TRBV21-1
J: TRBJ2-7
DNA: TGTGCCAGCAGGAGGACAGGGGGCCGGCAGTACTTC
CDR3: CASRRTGGRQYF

D: TRBD1
size: NA
V: TRBV5-1
J: TRBJ2-2
DNA: TGCGCCAGCAGCCTAGGGACAGGGGTGGCCGGGGAGCTGTTTTTT
CDR3: CASSLGTGVAGELFF

D: NA
size: NA
V: TRBV5-6
J: TRBJ1-2
DNA: TGTGCCAGCAGCTTGGGACAGGCGAACTATGGCTACACCTTC
CDR3: CASSLGQANYGYTF

D: NA
size: NA
V: TRBV5-4
J: TRBJ2-3
DNA: TGTGCCAGCAGCTCACATGACACAGATACGCAGTATTTT
CDR3: CASSSHDTDTQYF

D: TRBD1
size: NA
V: TRBV9
J: TRBJ2-1
DNA: TGTGCCAGCAGCGTCCTGGGACAGGGACGAGGTGAGCAGTTCTTC
CDR3: CASSVLGQGRGEQFF

D: TRBD2
size: NA
V: TRBV27
J: TRBJ2-3
DNA: TGTGCCAGCAGTTCTGGAGGACTAGGGGTTGCAGATACGCAGTATTTT
CDR3: CASSSGGLGVADTQYF

D: TRBD1
size: NA
V: TRBV19
J: TRBJ1-5
DNA: TGTGCCAGTAGTATCACCGGGACAGGGAATCAGCCCCAGCATTTT
CDR3: CASSITGTGNQPQHF

D: NA
size: NA
V: TRBV6-5
J: TRBJ1-6
DNA: TGTGCCAGCAGTTACGTCGGTTTCGGAGGTTCACCCCTCCACTTT
CDR3: CASSYVGFGGSPLHF

D: TRBD2
size: NA
V: TRBV19
J: TRBJ2-1
DNA: TGTGCCAGTAGCATTGCGGGACTACTTTCCTACAATGAGCAGTTCTTC
CDR3: CASSIAGLLSYNEQFF

D: TRBD1
size: few
V: TRBV6-1
J: TRBJ1-2
DNA: TGTGCCAGCAGTGCGCAGGGGGACTATGGCTACACCTTC
CDR3: CASSAQGDYGYTF

D: NA
size: NA
V: TRBV29-1
J: TRBJ1-2
DNA: TGCAGCGACAACCCCCGGGGGGGCTACACCTTC
CDR3: CSDNPRGGYTF